Sequencing of this T cell receptor beta chain was carried out in a study of lymphopenia after photon versus proton radiotherapy. Study-wide results and limits: Post-nadir TCR diversity decline inversely tracked overall survival among those who died. Under photons, naive T cells and diversity fell while effector/memory populations rose. After the lymphocyte nadir, photon-treated repertoires showed oligoclonal expansion, especially of CD8+ Temra cells.

Some clones are missing from TCRdb's copy, which holds only in-frame ones; the method was immunoSEQ multiplex PCR. The sample yields 75,000 to 90,000 clones, about 86% seen once. Germline V gene lookup returns CDR1 SGHRS and CDR2 YFSETQ. Trimming removed 5 bases from V and 6 bases from J; junction bases left unmatched: 4. The CDR3 consists of 13 residues. This clone was seen more than once but under ten times. No antigen is known for it. This sequence was found in a man in his 60s with pancreatic cancer. The specimen was peripheral blood, collected from a patient treated with proton-based radiotherapy. V gene TRBV5-1 combines with J gene TRBJ1-3, with TRBD1 matching over 8 bases. CDR3 DNA sequence: TGCGCCAGCAGGCCGACAGGGGCAAACACCATATATTTT. This codes for CASRPTGANTIYF.